The rows below give T cell receptor beta chains drawn from one sample of a study of Ad26.COV2.S vaccination and SARS-CoV-2 variants. Clones were read by immunoSEQ multiplex PCR, and TCRdb kept only the in-frame ones, dropping some. The sample holds 250,000 or so clones, roughly 87% seen once. The sequenced sample was peripheral blood, obtained in a trial of Ad26.COV2.S vaccine versus placebo. These receptors were collected from a person between 18 and 65 years old who received the Ad26.COV2.S COVID-19 vaccine or a placebo. The CDR3 runs from the conserved cysteine through the conserved F or W.

j_gene: TRBJ1-1
v_gene: TRBV4-3
CDR3aa: CASSQGQGFITEAFF

j_gene: TRBJ1-1
v_gene: TRBV6-6
CDR3aa: CASSKADRNTEAFF

j_gene: TRBJ1-1
v_gene: TRBV5-8
CDR3aa: CASSFQGARTEAFF

j_gene: TRBJ2-1
v_gene: TRBV7-2
CDR3aa: CASSLSPEQFF

j_gene: TRBJ1-3
v_gene: TRBV5-1
CDR3aa: CASSSKPLTGEADTIYF

j_gene: TRBJ1-5
v_gene: TRBV19
CDR3aa: CASSPLGNQPQHF

j_gene: TRBJ2-3
v_gene: TRBV9
CDR3aa: CASSDGSRGTDTQYF

j_gene: TRBJ2-2
v_gene: TRBV15
CDR3aa: CATSRGLGTSPGELFF

j_gene: TRBJ2-3
v_gene: TRBV6-1
CDR3aa: CASSEGYLTDTQYF

j_gene: TRBJ2-1
v_gene: TRBV30
CDR3aa: CAWSSLAGALDEQFF

j_gene: TRBJ2-3
v_gene: TRBV4-3
CDR3aa: CASSQGGAGFWATQYF

j_gene: TRBJ2-3
v_gene: TRBV7-9
CDR3aa: CASSLLLGGTTDTQYF

j_gene: TRBJ1-5
v_gene: TRBV12-5
CDR3aa: CASGLARHQPQHF

j_gene: TRBJ2-1
v_gene: TRBV30
CDR3aa: CAWSVGSGRAQQFF

j_gene: TRBJ1-1
v_gene: TRBV1
CDR3aa: CTSSQVGNRGKTEAFF

j_gene: TRBJ2-5
v_gene: TRBV3-1/TRBV3-2
CDR3aa: CASSHRRQAQETQYF

j_gene: TRBJ1-4
v_gene: TRBV6-1
CDR3aa: CASSEGLDPMGQLNEKLFF

j_gene: TRBJ1-5
v_gene: TRBV6-1
CDR3aa: CASSEAGQGYQPQHF

j_gene: TRBJ2-5
v_gene: TRBV18
CDR3aa: CASSPPTGWETQYF

j_gene: TRBJ2-4
v_gene: TRBV11-2
CDR3aa: CASSLGGGQGALGKNIQYF

j_gene: TRBJ2-6
v_gene: TRBV2
CDR3aa: CASSEEWLLSSGANVLTF

j_gene: TRBJ2-3
v_gene: TRBV19
CDR3aa: CASSIAWGLEQYF

j_gene: TRBJ2-6
v_gene: TRBV7-9
CDR3aa: CASSLATGRFLSGANVLTF

j_gene: TRBJ2-5
v_gene: TRBV29-1
CDR3aa: CSVDRGGDGQETQYF

j_gene: TRBJ2-5
v_gene: TRBV3-1/TRBV3-2
CDR3aa: CASRQAGETQYF

j_gene: TRBJ1-6
v_gene: TRBV6-5
CDR3aa: CASRTGGDNSPLHF

j_gene: TRBJ1-5
v_gene: TRBV6-2/TRBV6-3
CDR3aa: CASSYSGDQPQHF

j_gene: TRBJ1-2
v_gene: TRBV18
CDR3aa: CASSPSAENYGYTF

j_gene: TRBJ2-3
v_gene: TRBV10-3
CDR3aa: CAISESGADTQYF

j_gene: TRBJ2-3
v_gene: TRBV24-1
CDR3aa: CATSQPGNSPDTQYF

j_gene: TRBJ1-4
v_gene: TRBV7-2
CDR3aa: CASSFIGTVNEKLFF

j_gene: TRBJ1-2
v_gene: TRBV12-3/TRBV12-4
CDR3aa: CASSLGQADGYTF

j_gene: TRBJ1-1
v_gene: TRBV4-3
CDR3aa: CASSLEGLNTEAFF

j_gene: TRBJ1-1
v_gene: TRBV4-2
CDR3aa: CASSQASGLNTEAFF

j_gene: TRBJ2-3
v_gene: TRBV18
CDR3aa: CASSPGTGAFATQYF

j_gene: TRBJ1-3
v_gene: TRBV6-5
CDR3aa: CASRIGQASNTIYF

j_gene: TRBJ2-3
v_gene: TRBV30
CDR3aa: CAWSKGLAGVMQYF

j_gene: TRBJ2-7
v_gene: TRBV10-3
CDR3aa: CAISGGTRTGADYEQYF

j_gene: TRBJ2-1
v_gene: TRBV7-8
CDR3aa: CASSPGLNYNEQFF

j_gene: TRBJ1-2
v_gene: TRBV18
CDR3aa: CASSQGAISYTF

j_gene: TRBJ2-2
v_gene: TRBV11-3
CDR3aa: CASSLVSGVNTGELFF

j_gene: TRBJ2-1
v_gene: TRBV7-9
CDR3aa: CASSLGTSGGHPFF

j_gene: TRBJ1-1
v_gene: TRBV19
CDR3aa: CASRPRPWTGGYTEAFF

j_gene: TRBJ2-1
v_gene: TRBV7-8
CDR3aa: CASTTLSLAGGHNEQFF

j_gene: TRBJ2-7
v_gene: TRBV29-1
CDR3aa: CSVEEGTGANYEQYF

j_gene: TRBJ2-3
v_gene: TRBV4-2
CDR3aa: CASSQVGTDTQYF